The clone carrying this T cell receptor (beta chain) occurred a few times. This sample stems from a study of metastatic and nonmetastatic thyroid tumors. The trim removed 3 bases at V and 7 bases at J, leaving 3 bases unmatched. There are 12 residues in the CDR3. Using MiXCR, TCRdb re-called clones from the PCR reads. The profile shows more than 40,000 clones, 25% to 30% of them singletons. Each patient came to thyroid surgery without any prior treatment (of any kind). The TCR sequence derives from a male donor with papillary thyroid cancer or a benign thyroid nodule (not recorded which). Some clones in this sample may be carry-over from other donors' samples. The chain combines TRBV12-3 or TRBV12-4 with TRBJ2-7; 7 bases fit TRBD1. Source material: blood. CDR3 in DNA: TGTGCCAGCAGTTTGGACAGGCGAGAGCAGTACTTC. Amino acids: CASSLDRREQYF.